One sample yielded the 15 T cell receptor beta chains listed below, sequenced in a study of shared clonotypes between healthy human individuals. Clones were read by immunoSEQ multiplex PCR, and TCRdb kept only the in-frame ones, dropping some. The sample lists a few million clones; under 97% were seen once. Sequenced: naive CD4+ T cells sorted from blood. The subset is: CD45RA+ positively selected. All receptors come from a man between 18 and 29 years old in good health.

This sequence joins TRBV30 and TRBJ2-5, with D perhaps assigned TRBD1 or TRBD2 (5 bases each). The CDR3 has 14 amino acids. Germline loops: CDR1 GTSNPN, CDR2 SVGIG (reference sequence). The CDR3 coding sequence is TGTGCACCGAAATGGGGCGGGTCACAAGAGACCCAGTACTTC. This sequence encodes CAPKWGGSQETQYF. Supplemented by reference TRBV30 and TRBJ2-5, the full variable domain reads SQTIHQWPATLVQPVGSPLSLECTVEGTSNPNLYWYRQAAGRGLQLLFYSVGIGQISSEVPQNLSASRPQDRQFILSSKKLLLSDSGFYLCAPKWGGSQETQYFGPGTRLLVL.

This rearrangement joins TRBV4-1 to TRBJ2-3; 9 bases align to TRBD1. The CDR3 is 16 residues long. Germline V gene sequence: CDR1 MGHRA, CDR2 YSYEKL. Losses at the gene ends were 4 bases for V and 0 bases for J; bases not matched to a gene: 5. CDR3 protein: CASSPGQGPSTDTQYF. CDR3 nucleotide sequence: TGCGCCAGCAGCCCGGGACAGGGCCCTAGCACAGATACGCAGTATTTT.

The chain links TRBV27 to TRBJ1-5; D is uncertain. This CDR3 spans 15 amino acids. Germline CDR1 reads MNHEY; CDR2 reads SMNVEV (reference sequence). The V and J ends lost 5 bases and 1 base respectively, with 12 bases between them. The CDR3 region has the DNA TGTGCCAGCAGTCCACGGGTAGTGAGCAATCAGCCCCAGCATTTT. Translated: CASSPRVVSNQPQHF.

The rearrangement joins TRBV14 to TRBJ2-1; 10 bases line up with TRBD1. CDR1 and CDR2 from the germline V gene are SGHDN and FVKESK. The CDR3 is 16 amino acids. Trimming took 5 bases from V and 9 from J; bases not matched to a gene: 13. As DNA, the CDR3 is TGTGCCAGCAGCGAGAGCCGGGACAGGGGTTTAGGTGAGCAGTTCTTC. Its translation: CASSESRDRGLGEQFF.

V gene TRBV7-9 combines with J gene TRBJ1-3; D may be TRBD1 (5 bases). V lost 5 bases and J lost 4, with 12 bases in between. This CDR3 is built from 14 residues. Germline assignment: CDR1 SEHNR and CDR2 FQNEAQ (reference sequence). The CDR3 here is CASSARVPGNTIYF. CDR3 in DNA: TGTGCCAGCAGCGCCAGGGTACCCGGAAACACCATATATTTT.

The chain uses TRBV7-2 and TRBJ2-3; 7 nucleotides line up with TRBD1. Germline CDR1 SGHTA, CDR2 FQGNSA. V was pared by 5 bases and J by 4 bases, with 9 bases of the junction left unmatched. This CDR3 has 15 amino acids. The CDR3 nucleotides read TGTGCCAGCAGCCTTGGACAGGTCTGGTCAGATACGCAGTATTTT. It translates to CASSLGQVWSDTQYF. Full variable domain (remainder filled in from reference TRBV7-2 and TRBJ2-3): GAGVSQSPSNKVTEKGKDVELRCDPISGHTALYWYRQSLGQGLEFLIYFQGNSAPDKSGLPSDRFSAERTGGSVSTLTIQRTQQEDSAVYLCASSLGQVWSDTQYFGPGTRLTVL.

The V call is TRBV7-3, the J call TRBJ2-1, with TRBD1 matching over 8 bases. The CDR3 has 15 residues. The germline V gene encodes CDR1 SGHTA and CDR2 FQGTGA. J lost 6 bases, V lost 5 bases, and 9 bases had no gene match. CDR3 sequence: CASSTTGGTFNEQFF. CDR3 DNA: TGTGCCAGCAGCACAACAGGGGGGACCTTCAATGAGCAGTTCTTC.

The chain employs TRBV27 and TRBJ2-7; the match to TRBD2 covers 11 bases. With V trimmed by 6 bases and J by 4 bases, 8 bases remained unmatched. Germline loops: CDR1 MNHEY, CDR2 SMNVEV (reference sequence). The CDR3 consists of 15 residues. In DNA, the CDR3 is TGTGCCAGCAGCCTTAGCGGGGGGGCGGAATACGAGCAGTACTTC. Its protein product is CASSLSGGAEYEQYF.

V usage is TRBV12-2 and J usage is TRBJ2-7; the table's D call, TRBD1, has no DNA check behind it. TRBV12-2 is deemed a pseudogene. The CDR3 is 16 residues long. This CDR3 reads CASRPEPGDSDYEQYF. In DNA form, the CDR3 reads TGTGCAAGTCGCCCCGAACCTGGGGACAGCGACTACGAGCAGTACTTC.

The V and J genes are TRBV2 and TRBJ1-2, with D possibly TRBD1 on 6 matching bases. The V end lost 5 bases, the J end lost 0 bases, and 13 bases lay between the germline ends. This CDR3 comprises 15 residues. Germline V gene lookup returns CDR1 SNHLY and CDR2 FYNNEI. The CDR3 region is CASSRSGTTNYGYTF. CDR3 in DNA: TGTGCCAGCAGTCGATCCGGGACAACTAACTATGGCTACACCTTC.

This sequence joins TRBV19 and TRBJ1-4; D unresolved. Germline V CDR1 and CDR2: LNHDA, SQIVND (reference sequence). V was shortened by 6 bases and J by 4 bases, with 18 bases between the two germline ends. This CDR3 spans 16 amino acids. CDR3 region: CASSSPGDPLNEKLFF. The CDR3 DNA reads TGTGCCAGTAGCTCCCCAGGAGACCCCCTTAATGAAAAACTGTTTTTT.

This chain uses TRBV4-3 with TRBJ2-7; D is undetermined. The V gene's germline CDR1 is LGHNA and CDR2 YSLEER. V lost 4 bases to trimming and J lost 3 bases, with 10 bases between them. The CDR3 runs to 13 residues. In DNA, the CDR3 is TGCGCCAGCAGCCCTAGTCCCCTCTACGAGCAGTACTTC. Amino acid sequence: CASSPSPLYEQYF.

This clone has a single count. The V and J genes are TRBV4-3 and TRBJ2-7; D remains ambiguous. This CDR3 region has 14 residues. V was clipped by 0 bases and J by 7 bases, with 13 bases between them. Germline lookup yields CDR1 LGHNA and CDR2 YSLEER. CDR3 DNA: TGCGCCAGCAGCCAAGACCCCACATTAGGGGAGCAGTACTTC. This translates into CASSQDPTLGEQYF.

The chain employs TRBV12-2 and TRBJ2-2; the D call TRBD2 from the table was never checked on the DNA. TRBV12-2 is given as a pseudogene. This CDR3 has 15 residues. Here the CDR3 reads CASRLGTGWTGELFF. The CDR3 DNA is TGTGCAAGTCGCTTAGGGACGGGGTGGACCGGGGAGCTGTTTTTT.

The chain is built from TRBV5-1 and TRBJ1-2; TRBD1 might be the D (5 bases). From germline, CDR1 is SGHRS and CDR2 YFSETQ. The ends were cut back, 4 bases at V and 2 bases at J, with 18 bases in the middle. The CDR3 is made up of 16 amino acids. The CDR3 DNA sequence: TGCGCCAGCAGCCTGGGGCGTACCGCGTCGAACTATGGCTACACCTTC. Translating it yields CASSLGRTASNYGYTF.